These T cell receptor beta chains were read from a single sample in a study of T cell responses to AZD1222 COVID-19 vaccine. Using immunoSEQ multiplex PCR, the repertoire was profiled, and TCRdb retains in-frame clones only, with some absent. The sample includes about 89,000 clones, 90% to 95% of them seen just once. Specimen: peripheral blood, collected 28 days after the second AZD1222 dose. The receptors originated from an adult who received the AZD1222 COVID-19 vaccine. The CDR3 runs from the conserved cysteine through the conserved F or W. A D gene is named only where the DNA matches it firmly. Clone size is given for some rows only: seen once, a few or many times, or a class if the clone is expanded.

.	TRBV11-3	TRBJ2-7	.	TGTGCCAGCCCCCAGGGCCGTATGGGGAAGACCTACGAGCAGTACTTC	CASPQGRMGKTYEQYF
.	TRBV7-3	TRBJ2-2	.	TGTGCCAGCAGCCCCCCCTTGAAGCCCGGGGAGCTGTTTTTT	CASSPPLKPGELFF
once	TRBV6-5	TRBJ2-1	.	TGTGCCAGCAGCATGGACGGGGATGAGCAGTTCTTC	CASSMDGDEQFF
.	TRBV19	TRBJ2-6	TRBD1	TGTGCCAGTGACAGGGATAGCTCTGGGGCCAACGTCCTGACTTTC	CASDRDSSGANVLTF
.	TRBV7-9	TRBJ1-6	.	TGTGCCAGCAGCTTAGTGGGCCTAAATTCACCCCTCCACTTT	CASSLVGLNSPLHF
.	TRBV5-5	TRBJ1-5	.	TGTGCCAGCAGCCACACCCCCGTTGGGGGAGGCCAGCCCCAGCATTTT	CASSHTPVGGGQPQHF
.	TRBV29-1	TRBJ1-1	.	TGCAGCGTACTTACGTGGGGGGGCGCGAGGACTGAAGCTTTCTTT	CSVLTWGGARTEAFF
.	TRBV4-1	TRBJ1-1	.	TGCGCCAGCAGCCACTCATACAGGGATCGACTAAACACTGAAGCTTTCTTT	CASSHSYRDRLNTEAFF
.	TRBV27	TRBJ1-2	TRBD1	TGTGCCAGCAGTTTACCGACAGGGTCCGGCTACACCTTC	CASSLPTGSGYTF
.	TRBV2	TRBJ1-4	.	TGTGCCAGCAAATCAGGGAGGGGAAATGAAAAACTGTTTTTT	CASKSGRGNEKLFF
.	TRBV21-1	TRBJ1-2	.	TGTGCCAGCAGCCCTTTGAACAGGGCTGGCTACACCTTC	CASSPLNRAGYTF
.	TRBV4-1	TRBJ1-6	.	TGCGCCAGCAGCACCGACAGTTCACCCCTCCACTTT	CASSTDSSPLHF
once	TRBV12-2	TRBJ1-4	.	TGTGCAAGTCGCTTAGACGGGACAGCAGCAACTAATGAAAAACTGTTTTTT	CASRLDGTAATNEKLFF
.	TRBV7-3	TRBJ1-1	.	TGTGCCAGCAGCCGGGGCTCGAACACTGAAGCTTTCTTT	CASSRGSNTEAFF
.	TRBV12-3/TRBV12-4	TRBJ2-7	TRBD1	TGTGCCAGCAGGGACAGGTACGAGCAGTACTTC	CASRDRYEQYF
.	TRBV5-1	TRBJ1-4	.	TGCGCCAGCAGCTTGGATGGTCCTCGAGGGGCTAATGAAAAACTGTTTTTT	CASSLDGPRGANEKLFF
.	TRBV5-5	TRBJ2-7	.	TGTGCCAGCAGCTCTCCTTGGATCTACGAGCAGTACTTC	CASSSPWIYEQYF
.	TRBV18	TRBJ1-1	.	TGTGCCAGCTCACCGTATGTAGGGAACACTGAAGCTTTCTTT	CASSPYVGNTEAFF
.	TRBV19	TRBJ2-7	.	TGTGCCACCACGGGGCTAGCCGAGTACGAGCAGTACTTC	CATTGLAEYEQYF
.	TRBV19	TRBJ1-5	.	TGTGCCAGTAGTATAAGGTACAATCAGCCCCAGCATTTT	CASSIRYNQPQHF
.	TRBV18	TRBJ1-4	TRBD1	TGTGCCACCAAAGGACAGGGGAATGAAAAACTGTTTTTT	CATKGQGNEKLFF
.	TRBV24-1	TRBJ1-5	.	TGTGCCACCAGTGACAGTAAGTCGGGCAATCAGCCCCAGCATTTT	CATSDSKSGNQPQHF
.	TRBV5-1	TRBJ1-1	.	TGCGCCAGCAGTCCCGACAGGCTGACTGAAGCTTTCTTT	CASSPDRLTEAFF
once	TRBV2	TRBJ1-1	.	TGTGCCAGCAGTGGAACTATATTCATGAACACTGAAGCTTTCTTT	CASSGTIFMNTEAFF
.	TRBV10-3	TRBJ1-1	.	TGTGCCATCAGCAGGGGTTCCACTGAAGCTTTCTTT	CAISRGSTEAFF
.	TRBV28	TRBJ1-6	.	TGTGCCAGCAGGGATTCACCCCTCCACTTT	CASRDSPLHF
.	TRBV11-2	TRBJ1-3	.	TGTGCCAGCAGCTTACTGGGCACCTCTGGAAACACCATATATTTT	CASSLLGTSGNTIYF
.	TRBV13	TRBJ2-1	.	TGTGCCAGCAGCTGGAGAGGGAATGAGCAGTTCTTC	CASSWRGNEQFF
.	TRBV3-1/TRBV3-2	TRBJ2-2	.	TGTGCCAGCAGCCAACGTGGCAGGGAGAGTTACGGGGAGCTGTTTTTT	CASSQRGRESYGELFF
.	TRBV6-5	TRBJ1-2	.	TGTGCCAGCAGTTACTCGCGGTGGGCTTCGAGCTATGGCTACACCTTC	CASSYSRWASSYGYTF
.	TRBV5-4	TRBJ2-2	.	TGTGCCAGCAGCCCCAGGACAGTGGGCACCGGGGAGCTGTTTTTT	CASSPRTVGTGELFF
.	TRBV10-3	TRBJ2-7	TRBD2	TGTGCCATCAGTGAGGTCGCTAGCGGCTACGAGCAGTACTTC	CAISEVASGYEQYF
.	TRBV3-1/TRBV3-2	TRBJ1-5	.	TGTGCCAGCAGCCCTCATATTAGCAATCAGCCCCAGCATTTT	CASSPHISNQPQHF
.	TRBV7-9	TRBJ2-2	.	TGTGCCAGCAGCGGCGGGGGCGGTCGGGGCACCGGGGAGCTGTTTTTT	CASSGGGGRGTGELFF
.	TRBV28	TRBJ2-1	TRBD2	TGTGCCAGCACCGCCGGGACTAGCTCCTACAATGAGCAGTTCTTC	CASTAGTSSYNEQFF
.	TRBV6-5	TRBJ1-3	.	TGTGCCAGCAGCCGGGACGGCTCTGGAAACACCATATATTTT	CASSRDGSGNTIYF
.	TRBV5-1	TRBJ2-3	TRBD1	TGCGCCAGCAGCTCGCCCCGACAGGGTCGGGTTAGCACAGATACGCAGTATTTT	CASSSPRQGRVSTDTQYF